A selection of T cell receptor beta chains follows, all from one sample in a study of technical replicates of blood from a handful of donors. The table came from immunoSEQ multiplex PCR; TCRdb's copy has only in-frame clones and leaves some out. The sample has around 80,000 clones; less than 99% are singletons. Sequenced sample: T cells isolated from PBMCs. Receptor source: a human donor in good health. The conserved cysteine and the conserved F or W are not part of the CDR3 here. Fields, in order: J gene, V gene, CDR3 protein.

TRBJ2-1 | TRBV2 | ASSASSIHNEQF
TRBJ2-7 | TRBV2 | ASMKTSLDEQY
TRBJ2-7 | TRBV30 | AWSVLGRETYEQY
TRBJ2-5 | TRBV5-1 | ASSLRLAGGQETQY
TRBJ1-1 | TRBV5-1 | ASSLLTGKNTEAF
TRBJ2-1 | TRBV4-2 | ASSQDIAVHNEQF
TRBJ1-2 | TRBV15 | ATSWGEGYGYT
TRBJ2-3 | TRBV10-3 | AISGSLAGGSTDTQY
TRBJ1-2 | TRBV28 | ASGGTGAISTMGYT
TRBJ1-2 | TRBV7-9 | ASSLAPGKNGYT
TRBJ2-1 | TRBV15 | ATSSGFGTGVWSSYNEQF
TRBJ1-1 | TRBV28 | ASLNGGYMKAF
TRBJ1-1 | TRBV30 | AWSDYRGRNTEAF
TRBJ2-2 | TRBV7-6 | ASRSPGQNTGELF
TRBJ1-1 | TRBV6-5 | ASSYTDSWNTEAF
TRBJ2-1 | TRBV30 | AWSVMVTSGRANEQF
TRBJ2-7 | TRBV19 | ASAAGMSYEQY
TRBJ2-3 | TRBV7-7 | ASSLSAALATDTQY
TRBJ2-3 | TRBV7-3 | ASSFLSGGSTASTDTQY
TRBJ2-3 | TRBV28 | ASSPRTSGSQNTQY
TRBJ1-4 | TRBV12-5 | ASGPSTKTGLIANEKLF
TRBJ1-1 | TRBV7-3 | ASSLGGGGTEAF
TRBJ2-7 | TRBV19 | ASSIGSSYEQY
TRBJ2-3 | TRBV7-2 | ASSFGTTTDTQY
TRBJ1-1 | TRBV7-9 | ASSFIVQGSSSEAF
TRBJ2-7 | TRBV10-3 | AISGVMGGTGGFYEQY
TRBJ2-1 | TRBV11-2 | ASSSTSGSSYNEQF
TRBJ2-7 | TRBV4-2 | ASSKPGYEQY
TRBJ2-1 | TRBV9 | ASSAPSGRDYNEQF
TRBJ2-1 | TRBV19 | ASSIVATSYNEQF
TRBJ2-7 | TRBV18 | ASSQTVRTYEQY
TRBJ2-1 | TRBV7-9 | ASSNEVWGGSNEQF
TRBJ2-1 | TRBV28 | ASVKGIDNEQF
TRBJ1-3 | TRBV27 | ASSFSGSGNTIY
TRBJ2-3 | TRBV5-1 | ASSLLAGWTDTQY
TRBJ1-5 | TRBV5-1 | ASSSSGHLNQPQH
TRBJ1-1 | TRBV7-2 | ASSFRWSGATEAF
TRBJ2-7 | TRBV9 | ASSKSGTSDEQY
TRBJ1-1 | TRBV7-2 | ASSFGPGDTEAF
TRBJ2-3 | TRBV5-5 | ASSFYEGTDTQY
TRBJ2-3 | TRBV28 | ASSLWLATQY
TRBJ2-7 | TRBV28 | ASSFAYYEQY
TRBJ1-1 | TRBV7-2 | ASSWRTVQNMNTEAF
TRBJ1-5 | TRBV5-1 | ASSFSLNQPQH
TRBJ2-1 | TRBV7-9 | ASSLLGAANEQF
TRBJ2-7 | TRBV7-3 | ASRRDPSGVQY
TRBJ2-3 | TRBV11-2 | ASSSQWPDTQY
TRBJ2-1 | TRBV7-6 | ASRRTRLAGPNEQF
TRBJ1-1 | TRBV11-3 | ASTPLGGLGTEAF
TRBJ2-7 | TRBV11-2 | ASSLGFRSYEQY
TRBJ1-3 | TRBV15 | ATSRDRTGLKD
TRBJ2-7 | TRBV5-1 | ASRLQDRDEQY
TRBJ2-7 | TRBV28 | ASSFATSYEQY